This paragraph covers one T cell receptor beta chain sequence. The antigen is unknown. J was trimmed by 3 bases and V by 2 bases; bases with no gene match: 9. The CDR3 is made up of 18 amino acids. CDR1 and CDR2 from the germline V gene are SGHAT and FQNNGV. The data were taken from a study of T-cell reconstitution after alpha-beta-depleted transplantation in children. Study-wide points: Where alpha-beta T cells came from about two months after transplant was reportedly several hundred expanded graft clones. It was newly produced T cells that mostly accounted for T-cell counts and diversity one year after transplant.

Preparation of the TCRbeta library was carried out with unique molecular identifiers. TCRdb reprocessed the PCR reads with MiXCR, giving one entry per CDR3 protein. The sample lists around 450,000 distinct CDR3 sequences, about 10% occurring once. The input for sequencing was PBMCs, taken before TCRalphabeta/CD19-depleted stem cell transplant. This clonotype was obtained from a child aged 2 to 15 with inherited bone marrow failure, due to receive a stem cell transplant. The V gene is TRBV11-2, the J gene TRBJ2-2, with 10 bases lining up with TRBD2. The CDR3 nucleotides are TGTGCCAGCAGCTTATACCCAGCGGGAGGGCCTGACACCGGGGAGCTGTTTTTT. Amino acid sequence: CASSLYPAGGPDTGELFF. The entire variable domain, with the rest obtained from reference TRBV11-2 and TRBJ2-2, is as follows: EAGVAQSPRYKIIEKRQSVAFWCNPISGHATLYWYQQILGQGPKLLIQFQNNGVVDDSQLPKDRFSAERLKGVDSTLKIQPAKLEDSAVYLCASSLYPAGGPDTGELFFGEGSRLTVL.